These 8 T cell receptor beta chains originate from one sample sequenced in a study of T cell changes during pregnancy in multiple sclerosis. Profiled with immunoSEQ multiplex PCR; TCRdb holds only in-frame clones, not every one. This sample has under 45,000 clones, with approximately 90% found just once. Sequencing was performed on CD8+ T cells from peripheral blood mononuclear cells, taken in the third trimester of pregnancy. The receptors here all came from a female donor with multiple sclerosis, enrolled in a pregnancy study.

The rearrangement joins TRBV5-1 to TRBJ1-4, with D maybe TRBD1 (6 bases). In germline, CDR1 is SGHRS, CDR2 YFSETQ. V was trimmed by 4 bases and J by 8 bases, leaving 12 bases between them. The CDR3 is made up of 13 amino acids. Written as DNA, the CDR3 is TGCGCCAGCAGCCCGGGGGGCGGCGAAAAACTGTTTTTT. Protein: CASSPGGGEKLFF.

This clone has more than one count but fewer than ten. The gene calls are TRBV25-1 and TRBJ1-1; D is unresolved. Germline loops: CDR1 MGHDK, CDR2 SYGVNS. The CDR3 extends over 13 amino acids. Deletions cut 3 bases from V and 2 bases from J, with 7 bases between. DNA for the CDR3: TGTGCCAGCAGTGAGCCGGGTAACACTGAAGCTTTCTTT. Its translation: CASSEPGNTEAFF.

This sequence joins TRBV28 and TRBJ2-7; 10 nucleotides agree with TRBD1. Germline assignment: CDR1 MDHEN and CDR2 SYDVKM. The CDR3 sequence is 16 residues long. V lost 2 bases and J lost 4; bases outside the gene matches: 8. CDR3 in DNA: TGTGCCAGCAGTTTAGATTCGGGGGACAGGGGTTACGAGCAGTACTTC. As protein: CASSLDSGDRGYEQYF. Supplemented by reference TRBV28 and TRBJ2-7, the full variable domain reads DVKVTQSSRYLVKRTGEKVFLECVQDMDHENMFWYRQDPGLGLRLIYFSYDVKMKEKGDIPEGYSVSREKKERFSLILESASTNQTSMYLCASSLDSGDRGYEQYFGPGTRLTVT.

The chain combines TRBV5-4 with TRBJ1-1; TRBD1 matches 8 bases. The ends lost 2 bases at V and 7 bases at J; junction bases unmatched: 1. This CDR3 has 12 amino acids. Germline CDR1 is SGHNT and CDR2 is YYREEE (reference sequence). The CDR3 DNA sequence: TGTGCCAGCAGCTTAGGACAGGGTGAAGCTTTCTTT. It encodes CASSLGQGEAFF.

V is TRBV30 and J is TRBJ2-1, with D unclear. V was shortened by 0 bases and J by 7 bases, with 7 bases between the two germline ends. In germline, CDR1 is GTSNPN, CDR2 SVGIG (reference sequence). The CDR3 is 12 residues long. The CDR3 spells CAWSVSENEQFF. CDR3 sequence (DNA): TGTGCCTGGAGTGTTTCCGAGAATGAGCAGTTCTTC.

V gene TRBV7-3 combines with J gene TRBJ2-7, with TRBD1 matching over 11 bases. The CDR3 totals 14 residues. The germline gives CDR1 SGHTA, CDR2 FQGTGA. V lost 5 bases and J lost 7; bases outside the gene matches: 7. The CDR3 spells CASSLMGQGGEQYF. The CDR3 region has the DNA TGTGCCAGCAGCCTCATGGGACAGGGGGGTGAGCAGTACTTC.

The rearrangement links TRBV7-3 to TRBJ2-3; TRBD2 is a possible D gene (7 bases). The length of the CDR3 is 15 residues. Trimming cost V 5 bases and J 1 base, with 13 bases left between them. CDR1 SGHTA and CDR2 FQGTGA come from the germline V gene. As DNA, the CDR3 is TGTGCCAGCAGCACGACGGGGGGCGGCACAGATACGCAGTATTTT. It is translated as CASSTTGGGTDTQYF.

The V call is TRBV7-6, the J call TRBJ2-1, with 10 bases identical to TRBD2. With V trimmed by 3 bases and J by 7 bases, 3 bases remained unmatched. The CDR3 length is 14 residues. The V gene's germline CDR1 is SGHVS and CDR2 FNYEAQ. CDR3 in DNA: TGTGCCAGCAGCTTGGGACTAGCGAGAAATGAGCAGTTCTTC. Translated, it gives CASSLGLARNEQFF.